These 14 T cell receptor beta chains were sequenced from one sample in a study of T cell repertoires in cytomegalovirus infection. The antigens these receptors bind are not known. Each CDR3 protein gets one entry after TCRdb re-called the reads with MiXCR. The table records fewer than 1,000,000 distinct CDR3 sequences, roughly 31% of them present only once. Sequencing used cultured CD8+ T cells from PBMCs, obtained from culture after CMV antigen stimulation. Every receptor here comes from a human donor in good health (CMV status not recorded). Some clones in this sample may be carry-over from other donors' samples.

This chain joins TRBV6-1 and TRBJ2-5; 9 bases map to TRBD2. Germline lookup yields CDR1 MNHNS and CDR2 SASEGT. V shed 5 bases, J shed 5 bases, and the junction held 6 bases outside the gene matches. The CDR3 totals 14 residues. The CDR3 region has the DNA TGTGCCAGCAGTCCTGGACTAGCGAGGGAGACCCAGTACTTC. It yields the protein CASSPGLARETQYF.

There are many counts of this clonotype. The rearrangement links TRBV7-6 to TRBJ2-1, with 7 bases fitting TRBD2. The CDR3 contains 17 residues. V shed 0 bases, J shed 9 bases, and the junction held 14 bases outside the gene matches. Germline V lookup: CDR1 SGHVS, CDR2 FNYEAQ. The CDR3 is CASSLAATLAGGSEQFF. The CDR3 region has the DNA TGTGCCAGCAGCTTAGCCGCCACCTTGGCCGGGGGGAGTGAGCAGTTCTTC.

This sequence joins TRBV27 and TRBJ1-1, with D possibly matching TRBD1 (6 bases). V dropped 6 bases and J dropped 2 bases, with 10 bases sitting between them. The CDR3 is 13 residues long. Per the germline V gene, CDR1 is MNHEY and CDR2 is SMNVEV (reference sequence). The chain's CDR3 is CASRDRINTEAFF. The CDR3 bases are TGTGCCAGCAGAGACAGGATAAACACTGAAGCTTTCTTT.

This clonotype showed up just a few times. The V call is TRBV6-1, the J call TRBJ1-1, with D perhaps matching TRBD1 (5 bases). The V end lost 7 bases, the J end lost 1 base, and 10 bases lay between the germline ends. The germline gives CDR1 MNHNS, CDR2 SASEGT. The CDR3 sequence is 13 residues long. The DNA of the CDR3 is TGTGCCAGCAACGCCGGGGGGAACACTGAAGCTTTCTTT. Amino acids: CASNAGGNTEAFF.

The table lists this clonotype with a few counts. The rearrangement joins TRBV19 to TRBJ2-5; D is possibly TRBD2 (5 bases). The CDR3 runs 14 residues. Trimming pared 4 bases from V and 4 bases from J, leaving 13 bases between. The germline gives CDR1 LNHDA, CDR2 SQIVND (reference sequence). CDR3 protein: CASSRLASGETQYF. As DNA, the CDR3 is TGTGCCAGTAGTAGGCTGGCGAGCGGAGAGACCCAGTACTTC.

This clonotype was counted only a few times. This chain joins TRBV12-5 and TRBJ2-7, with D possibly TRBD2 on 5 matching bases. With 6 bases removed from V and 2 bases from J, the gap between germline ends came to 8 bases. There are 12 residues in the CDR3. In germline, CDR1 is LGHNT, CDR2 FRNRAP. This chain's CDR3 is CASGPGAYEQYF. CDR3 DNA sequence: TGTGCTAGTGGCCCCGGGGCCTACGAGCAGTACTTC. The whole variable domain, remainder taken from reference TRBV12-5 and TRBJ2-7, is DARVTQTPRHKVTEMGQEVTMRCQPILGHNTVFWYRQTMMQGLELLAYFRNRAPLDDSGMPKDRFSAEMPDATLATLKIQPSEPRDSAVYFCASGPGAYEQYFGPGTRLTVT.

CDR3 residues: CAIVGGPGELFF. CDR3 coding DNA: TGTGCCATCGTCGGGGGCCCCGGGGAGCTGTTTTTT. The chain is built from TRBV10-3 and TRBJ2-2; tentatively, D is TRBD1 or TRBD2 (6 bases each). V was pared by 8 bases and J by 6 bases, with 10 bases between. The CDR3 is made up of 12 amino acids. Germline CDR1 and CDR2: ENHRY and SYGVKD.

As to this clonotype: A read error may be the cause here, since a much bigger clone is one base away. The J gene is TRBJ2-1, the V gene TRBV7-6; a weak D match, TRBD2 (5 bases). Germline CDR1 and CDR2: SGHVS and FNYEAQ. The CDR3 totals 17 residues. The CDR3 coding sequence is TGTGCCAGCAGCTTAGGGTATATCGGGATCACCCACAATGAGCAGATCTTC. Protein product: CASSLGYIGITHNEQIF.

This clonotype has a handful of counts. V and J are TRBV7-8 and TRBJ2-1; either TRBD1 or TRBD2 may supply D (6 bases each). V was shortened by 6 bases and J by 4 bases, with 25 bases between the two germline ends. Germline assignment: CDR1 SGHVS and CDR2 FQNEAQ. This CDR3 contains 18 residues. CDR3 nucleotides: TGTGCCAGCAGTATCTTAGCACGTGAGGGGGGACCATACAATGAGCAGTTCTTC. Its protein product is CASSILAREGGPYNEQFF.

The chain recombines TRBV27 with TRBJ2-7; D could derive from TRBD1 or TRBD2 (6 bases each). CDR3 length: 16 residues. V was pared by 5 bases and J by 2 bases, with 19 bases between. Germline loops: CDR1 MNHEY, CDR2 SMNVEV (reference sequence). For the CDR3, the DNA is TGTGCCAGCAGTCCCTCGGGCGGGACATTAACCTACGAGCAGTACTTC. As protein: CASSPSGGTLTYEQYF.

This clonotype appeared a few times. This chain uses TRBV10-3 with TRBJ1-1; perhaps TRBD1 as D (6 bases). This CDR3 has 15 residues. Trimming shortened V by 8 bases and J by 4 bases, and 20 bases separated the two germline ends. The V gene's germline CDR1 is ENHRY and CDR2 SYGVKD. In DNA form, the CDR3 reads TGTGCCATCTGGACAGAAAAGGGTGGGGGCACTGAAGCTTTCTTT. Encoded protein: CAIWTEKGGGTEAFF.

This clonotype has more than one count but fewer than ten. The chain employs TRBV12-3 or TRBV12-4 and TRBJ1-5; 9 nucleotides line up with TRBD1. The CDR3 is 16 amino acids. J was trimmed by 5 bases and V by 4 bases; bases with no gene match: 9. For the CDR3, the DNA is TGTGCCAGCAGTTCCGGCCCGGGACAGGGCTATCAGCCCCAGCATTTT. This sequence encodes CASSSGPGQGYQPQHF.

Here the CDR3 DNA reads TGTGCCAGCAGCTTAGAGCGGGGTGGCGAGCAGTACGTC. Translating it yields CASSLERGGEQYV. The chain joins TRBV7-9 to TRBJ2-7; TRBD2 matches at 7 bases. The CDR3 is 13 residues long. Germline V gives CDR1 SEHNR, CDR2 FQNEAQ (reference sequence). V lost 1 base to trimming and J lost 6 bases; unmatched junction nucleotides: 3.

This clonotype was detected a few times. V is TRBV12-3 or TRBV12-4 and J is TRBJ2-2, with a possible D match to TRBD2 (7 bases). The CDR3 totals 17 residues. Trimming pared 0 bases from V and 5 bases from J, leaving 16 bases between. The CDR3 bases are TGTGCCAGCAGTTTAGCGATCTTCAGGGGAGGGACCGGGGAGCTGTTTTTT. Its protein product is CASSLAIFRGGTGELFF.